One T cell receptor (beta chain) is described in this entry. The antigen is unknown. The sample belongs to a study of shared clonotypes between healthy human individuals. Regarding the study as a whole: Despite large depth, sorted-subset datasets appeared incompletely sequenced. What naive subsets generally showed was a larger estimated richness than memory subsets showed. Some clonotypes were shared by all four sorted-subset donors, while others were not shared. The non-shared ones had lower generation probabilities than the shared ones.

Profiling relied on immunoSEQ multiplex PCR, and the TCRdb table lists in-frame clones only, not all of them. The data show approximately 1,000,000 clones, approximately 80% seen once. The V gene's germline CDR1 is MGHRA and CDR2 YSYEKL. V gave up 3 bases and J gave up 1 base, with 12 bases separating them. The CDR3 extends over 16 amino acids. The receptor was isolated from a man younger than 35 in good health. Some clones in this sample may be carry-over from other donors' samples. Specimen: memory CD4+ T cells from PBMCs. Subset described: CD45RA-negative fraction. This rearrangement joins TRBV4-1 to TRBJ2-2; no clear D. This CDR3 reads CASSHPSLRNTGELFF. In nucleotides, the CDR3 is TGCGCCAGCAGCCACCCCAGCTTACGGAACACCGGGGAGCTGTTTTTT.